This T cell receptor beta chain was recorded in a study of T cell responses to AZD1222 COVID-19 vaccine. On this clone: Its antigen is unidentified. The sample contains more than one DNA sequence encoding this CDR3.

Here immunoSEQ multiplex PCR was the method, and the copy in TCRdb shows in-frame clones only, minus some. The profile shows tens of thousands of clones, approximately 90% of them singletons. In germline, CDR1 is KGHSH, CDR2 LQKENI. The CDR3 has 12 amino acids. Trimming took off 1 base at V and 7 bases at J, with 7 bases between the two ends. Whole-study results and caveats: Regions 160-218 and 743-854 dominated among vaccine-associated CD4 TCRs spanning spike.

The material sequenced was peripheral blood, taken 28 days after the second AZD1222 dose. The V call is TRBV18, the J call TRBJ1-1, with TRBD1 as a possible D gene (5 bases). This receptor was taken from an adult who received the AZD1222 COVID-19 vaccine. This CDR3 is CASSPLQGEAFF. DNA of the CDR3: TGTGCCAGCTCACCACTGCAGGGTGAAGCTTTCTTT.